This T cell receptor beta chain emerged from a study of T cells in Graves' hyperthyroidism and ophthalmopathy. Absence of ophthalmopathy progression within 18 months defined stable Graves' hyperthyroidism. Uncontrolled infection, other autoimmune disease, pregnancy or lactation disqualified patients from enrolment. PBMCs came from about 10 ml fresh peripheral blood. TCR beta CDR3 sequences were amplified from RNA transcripts. HTBI primers drove first-round RT-PCR of the TCR CDR3. TCRdb independently ran MiXCR on the multiplex PCR reads; one entry per CDR3 protein. The sample has fewer than 350,000 distinct CDR3 sequences, over 20% seen once. The V end lost 4 bases, the J end lost 6 bases, and 13 bases lay between the germline ends. The CDR3 is 13 residues long. CDR1 and CDR2 from the germline V gene are SGHKS and YYEKEE (reference sequence). There are many counts of this clonotype.

This clonotype originated in a woman between 50 and 59 years old with Graves' hyperthyroidism. The rearrangement links TRBV5-5 to TRBJ1-2, with a possible D match to TRBD1 (5 bases). Specimen: blood. This CDR3 is CASSAGGADGYTF. DNA of the CDR3: TGTGCCAGCAGCGCAGGAGGGGCGGATGGCTACACCTTC.